The 8 T cell receptor beta chains below come from one sample, sequenced in a study of T cell repertoires in aging, cancer and after chemotherapy. TCR beta rearrangements were amplified from peripheral blood genomic DNA. TRB rearrangements spanning V, D and J were amplified using mixed TRB-A/B primers. TCRdb re-analysed the multiplex PCR reads in MiXCR, keeping a single row per CDR3 protein. The sample yields a few thousand distinct CDR3 sequences, about 24% seen once. The sample taken for sequencing was blood. These receptors came from a human donor with a solid tumor.

J is TRBJ1-4 and V is TRBV5-6; 11 bases line up with TRBD1. V lost 2 bases and J lost 7; bases outside the gene matches: 4. In germline, CDR1 is SGHDT, CDR2 YYEEEE. The CDR3 extends over 15 amino acids. The CDR3 DNA reads TGTGCCAGCAGCTTAACCGGGACAGGGGGTGAAAAACTGTTTTTT. Translated, it gives CASSLTGTGGEKLFF.

This clonotype ranks as medium-sized. This chain uses TRBV6-5 with TRBJ2-7, with 7 bases identical to TRBD2. This CDR3 spans 14 amino acids. With 4 bases clipped from V and 2 bases from J, the junction kept 5 bases outside the gene matches. Germline assignment: CDR1 MNHEY and CDR2 SVGAGI. The CDR3 sequence: CASSWGRGAYEQYF. The CDR3 nucleotides read TGTGCCAGCAGTTGGGGTCGGGGGGCCTACGAGCAGTACTTC.

Note on this clonotype: A much larger clone differs from this one at a single base, so this may be a read error. The rearrangement links TRBV6-4 to TRBJ2-3; tentatively, D is TRBD2 (7 bases). V was trimmed by 3 bases and J by 2 bases, leaving 9 bases between them. Germline CDR1 reads MRHNA; CDR2 reads SNTAGT. The CDR3 totals 14 residues. CDR3 residues: CASSEGGATDTQYF. The DNA for the CDR3 is TGTGCCAGCAGTGAAGGGGGGGCCACAGATACGCAGTATTTT.

This chain links TRBV12-3 or TRBV12-4 with TRBJ2-3; D is perhaps TRBD1 (5 bases). This CDR3 region has 14 residues. Trimming shortened V by 3 bases and J by 5 bases, and 12 bases separated the two germline ends. Written as DNA, the CDR3 is TGTGCCAGCAGTTTTTTAGGGGCTGAAGATACGCAGTATTTT. Protein product: CASSFLGAEDTQYF.

The chain has TRBV20-1 and TRBJ2-5, with TRBD1 identical over 7 bases. CDR3 length: 17 amino acids. From germline, CDR1 is DFQATT and CDR2 SNEGSKA (reference sequence). The V and J ends lost 2 bases and 5 bases, in that order; junction bases with no gene match: 17. The CDR3 DNA reads TGCAGTGCTAGACCCCAGCTCGACAGGGTGCGTTATGAGACCCAGTACTTC. Protein: CSARPQLDRVRYETQYF.

In its sample, this clonotype is large. The CDR3 protein is CASSLGQGWTDTQYF. In nucleotides, the CDR3 is TGTGCCAGCAGCTTGGGGCAGGGCTGGACAGATACGCAGTATTTT. The rearrangement uses TRBV13 and TRBJ2-3, with TRBD1 as a possible D gene (5 bases). Trimming took off 3 bases at V and 3 bases at J, with 13 bases between the two ends. CDR3 length equals 15 residues. Germline assignment: CDR1 PRHDT and CDR2 FYEKMQ (reference sequence).

This clonotype is large. The chain joins TRBV20-1 to TRBJ2-7; 7 nucleotides agree with TRBD2. Germline trimming cut 0 bases from V and 1 base from J; bases unmatched to any gene: 3. Germline V lookup: CDR1 DFQATT, CDR2 SNEGSKA (reference sequence). This CDR3 has 14 amino acids. CDR3 sequence (DNA): TGCAGTGCTAGAGAGGGGGGGGAATCCTACGAGCAGTACTTC. Translating it yields CSAREGGESYEQYF.

This clonotype was seen just once. It may be a read error: a sequence one base away is much more abundant. The rearrangement uses TRBV11-1 and TRBJ1-2; maybe TRBD1 (5 bases). Per germline, CDR1 SGHAT and CDR2 FQDESV (reference sequence). This CDR3 has 13 amino acids. The germline V and J ends were trimmed by 7 bases and 8 bases, with 17 bases remaining between them. CDR3 sequence: CASIWGGTGGYTF. The CDR3 nucleotides are TGTGCCAGCATCTGGGGGGGAACTGGCGGCTACACCTTC.